These 32 T cell receptor beta chains originate from one sample sequenced in a study of T cells in Graves' hyperthyroidism and ophthalmopathy. RNA transcripts gave rise to amplified TCR beta CDR3 regions. With the HTBI primer set, the TCR CDR3 went through a first round of RT-PCR. MiXCR, applied by TCRdb to the multiplex PCR reads, yields one record per CDR3 protein. The sample includes more than 350,000 distinct CDR3 sequences, more than 12% of them seen just once. Sequenced sample: blood. Receptors originate from a woman in her twenties or thirties with Graves' hyperthyroidism.

This clonotype was seen ten or more times. The chain carries TRBV30 and TRBJ1-5; 7 bases map to TRBD1. In germline, CDR1 is GTSNPN, CDR2 SVGIG (reference sequence). V lost 4 bases to trimming and J lost 2 bases; unmatched junction nucleotides: 8. This CDR3 has 15 residues. This CDR3 reads CAWMSGQKGNQPQHF. CDR3 nucleotides: TGTGCCTGGATGTCGGGACAGAAAGGCAATCAGCCCCAGCATTTT.

This clonotype was counted only a few times. This sequence joins TRBV10-3 and TRBJ2-3; D is unclear. V lost 6 bases and J lost 8, with 15 bases in between. CDR3 length: 13 residues. From germline, CDR1 is ENHRY and CDR2 SYGVKD. CDR3 amino acids: CAIRDAGEATQYF. For the CDR3, the DNA is TGTGCCATCAGAGACGCCGGAGAGGCTACGCAGTATTTT.

This clonotype appeared many times. The chain recombines TRBV28 with TRBJ2-2, with 7 nucleotides matching TRBD2. The length of the CDR3 is 17 residues. Trimming took 7 bases from V and 2 from J; bases not matched to a gene: 13. Germline-derived CDR1 and CDR2 are MDHEN and SYDVKM. The CDR3 DNA sequence: TGTGCCAGCACCACTCCCTCTAGCGGACTAAACACCGGGGAGCTGTTTTTT. Translation gives CASTTPSSGLNTGELFF.

This clonotype showed up just a few times. The V and J genes are TRBV6-2 or TRBV6-3 and TRBJ2-1, with unresolved D. The CDR3 has 16 amino acids. The V gene's germline CDR1 is MNHEY and CDR2 SVGEGT. V dropped 1 base and J dropped 3 bases, with 13 bases sitting between them. The CDR3 nucleotides are TGTGCCAGCAGTTACTTAGCCGAAAACTACTACAATGAGCAGTTCTTC. Encoded protein: CASSYLAENYYNEQFF.

This clonotype occurred many times. The rearrangement links TRBV7-9 to TRBJ1-1; D call uncertain. V shed 1 base and J shed 6 bases, with 6 bases lying between them. Germline CDR1 reads SEHNR; CDR2 reads FQNEAQ (reference sequence). The CDR3 is 12 amino acids. The CDR3 region is CASSLEGPEAFF. The CDR3 DNA sequence: TGTGCCAGCAGCTTAGAGGGTCCTGAAGCTTTCTTT.

This chain uses TRBV7-2 with TRBJ2-7; D gene unclear. Germline V gene data show CDR1 as SGHTA and CDR2 as FQGNSA. V gave up 5 bases and J gave up 2 bases, with 16 bases separating them. The CDR3 is made up of 15 amino acids. The CDR3 sequence is CASSPQTDDPYEQYF. CDR3 coding DNA: TGTGCCAGCAGCCCTCAAACGGACGACCCCTACGAGCAGTACTTC.

Many counts were recorded for this clonotype. V and J are TRBV20-1 and TRBJ1-5; TRBD1 agrees at 8 bases. This CDR3 has 13 residues. V lost 6 bases to trimming and J lost 4 bases; unmatched junction nucleotides: 5. The V gene's germline CDR1 is DFQATT and CDR2 SNEGSKA (reference sequence). CDR3 region: CSALQGGNQPQHF. The DNA of the CDR3 is TGCAGTGCGCTACAGGGGGGTAATCAGCCCCAGCATTTT.

A few counts support this clonotype. The CDR3 sequence: CASSVDGTSGRYEQFF. The CDR3 region has the DNA TGTGCCAGCAGCGTCGACGGGACTAGCGGGAGGTATGAGCAGTTCTTC. This rearrangement joins TRBV9 to TRBJ2-1; 15 bases map to TRBD2. V trimming: 2 bases; J trimming: 8 bases; junction bases outside the gene matches: 5. There are 16 residues in the CDR3. Germline CDR1 is SGDLS and CDR2 is YYNGEE.

DNA for the CDR3: TGTGCCAGCAGAGATTCGACAGCCAATCAGCCCCAGCATTTT. It yields the protein CASRDSTANQPQHF. The V and J genes are TRBV5-6 and TRBJ1-5, with D perhaps TRBD1 (5 bases). The CDR3 runs to 14 residues. Germline-derived CDR1 and CDR2 are SGHDT and YYEEEE. Trimming removed 5 bases from V and 3 bases from J, with 12 bases in between.

This clonotype was found many times. The J gene is TRBJ1-2, the V gene TRBV27, with D hard to call. V lost 6 bases, J lost 8 bases, and 13 bases lay in between. Per germline, CDR1 MNHEY and CDR2 SMNVEV (reference sequence). This CDR3 has 12 amino acids. The CDR3 DNA follows: TGTGCCAGCAGCCCTGGCGGGCGGGGCTACACCTTC. Translation: CASSPGGRGYTF.

The rearrangement links TRBV13 to TRBJ2-7, with TRBD2 matching 11 bases. Germline V lookup: CDR1 PRHDT, CDR2 FYEKMQ (reference sequence). The junction had 11 bases not matched to a gene; V was cut back by 5 bases and J by 2 bases. The CDR3 contains 17 residues. The CDR3 bases are TGTGCCAGCAGCCTGTTTGGGACTAGCGGACACACCTACGAGCAGTACTTC. It encodes CASSLFGTSGHTYEQYF.

The chain is built from TRBV7-8 and TRBJ2-7; D is possibly TRBD2 (6 bases). This CDR3 comprises 15 residues. Germline values: CDR1 SGHVS, CDR2 FQNEAQ. The ends were cut back, 0 bases at V and 6 bases at J, with 15 bases in the middle. This CDR3 reads CASSLAVRQGGEQYF. CDR3 in DNA: TGTGCCAGCAGCTTAGCGGTTCGGCAGGGAGGCGAGCAGTACTTC.

The V and J genes are TRBV4-1 and TRBJ2-7, with a possible D match to TRBD1 (7 bases). Trimming took 2 bases from V and 6 from J, leaving 14 bases between them. The CDR3 is made up of 14 amino acids. Germline V lookup: CDR1 MGHRA, CDR2 YSYEKL. The DNA of the CDR3 is TGCGCCAGCAGCCAACATAACAGGGGAGGCGAGCAGTACTTC. It is translated as CASSQHNRGGEQYF.

The sample holds a few counts of this clonotype. The chain recombines TRBV28 with TRBJ2-3; D gene uncertain. The CDR3 loop spans 13 amino acids. CDR1 is MDHEN and CDR2 is SYDVKM in the germline V gene. With 4 bases removed from V and 3 bases from J, the gap between germline ends came to 8 bases. The CDR3 region has the DNA TGTGCCAGCAGTTCCTCGACTACAGATACGCAGTATTTT. Translation: CASSSSTTDTQYF.

Of note for this clonotype: A much more abundant neighbour one base away suggests this may be a read error. The final CDR3 position lacks the conserved phenylalanine or tryptophan, pointing to a likely read error. The chain combines TRBV6-1 with TRBJ1-6, with a weak D call TRBD1 (6 bases). The germline CDR1 and CDR2 sequences are MNHNS and SASEGT. This CDR3 contains 15 residues. V was trimmed by 1 base and J by 10 bases, leaving 14 bases between them. The CDR3 region is CASSEEQRGRSPLHS. CDR3 DNA: TGTGCCAGCAGTGAAGAACAGAGGGGGAGGTCACCCCTCCACTCT.

This clonotype was counted at least ten times. J is TRBJ2-1 and V is TRBV11-3; TRBD2 agrees at 8 bases. Germline assignment: CDR1 SGHNT and CDR2 YENEEA. After removal of 2 bases from V and 8 bases from J, the junction contained 5 bases not matched to a gene. The CDR3 is 14 residues long. For the CDR3, the DNA is TGTGCCAGCAGCTTATTCGCGGGAGGCGATGAGCAGTTCTTC. It codes for CASSLFAGGDEQFF.

This clonotype turned up a few times. This chain links TRBV20-1 with TRBJ1-4; D possibly corresponds to TRBD1 (6 bases). Trimming removed 5 bases from V and 0 bases from J, with 16 bases in between. The CDR3 spans 16 residues. Germline V gene sequence: CDR1 DFQATT, CDR2 SNEGSKA (reference sequence). CDR3 DNA sequence: TGCAGTGCTGGGAAGAGACAGGACGCAACTAATGAAAAACTGTTTTTT. Its translation is CSAGKRQDATNEKLFF.

V and J are TRBV20-1 and TRBJ2-1; tentatively, D is TRBD2 (6 bases). V was cut by 6 bases and J by 9 bases, with 18 bases left in between. This CDR3 has 13 residues. Per the germline V gene, CDR1 is DFQATT and CDR2 is SNEGSKA (reference sequence). CDR3 sequence reads: CSANRDSRGEQFF. Written as DNA, the CDR3 is TGCAGTGCCAACCGGGACTCAAGGGGTGAGCAGTTCTTC.

The chain carries TRBV5-1 and TRBJ2-6; D not resolved. Trimming removed 2 bases at V and 0 bases at J, with 9 bases between. This CDR3 contains 16 residues. CDR1 is SGHRS, CDR2 YFSETQ, per germline. Written as DNA, the CDR3 is TGCGCCAGCAGCTTAGGGCCTAACTCTGGGGCCAACGTCCTGACTTTC. Its protein product is CASSLGPNSGANVLTF.

In its sample, this clonotype was seen many times. J is TRBJ2-3 and V is TRBV12-3 or TRBV12-4; TRBD1 matches at 7 bases. J lost 4 bases, V lost 7 bases, and 8 bases had no gene match. This CDR3 has 14 amino acids. The CDR3 protein is CASNRDSWSDTQYF. The CDR3 bases are TGTGCCAGCAATCGGGACAGTTGGTCAGATACGCAGTATTTT.

This clonotype was counted many times. The chain links TRBV3-1 to TRBJ2-7; D may be TRBD2 (6 bases). Germline CDR1 and CDR2: LGHDT and YNNKEL (reference sequence). V gave up 5 bases and J gave up 4 bases, with 15 bases separating them. The CDR3 has 14 residues. The CDR3 here is CASSYGRRGYEQYF. CDR3 DNA: TGTGCCAGCAGCTACGGCCGCCGGGGGTACGAGCAGTACTTC.

The chain recombines TRBV5-1 with TRBJ2-3; TRBD2 matches 11 bases. Looked up from germline, CDR1 is SGHRS and CDR2 is YFSETQ. The CDR3 length is 14 residues. V shed 0 bases and J 6 bases; nucleotides not matched to a gene: 0. The CDR3, as DNA: TGCGCCAGCAGCTTGGCTAGCGGGAGGGATACGCAGTATTTT. Its translation is CASSLASGRDTQYF.

This clonotype appeared many times. This chain connects TRBV28 to TRBJ2-1; the D is unclear. The CDR3 length is 12 residues. The V gene lost 8 bases and the J gene lost 7 bases, with 12 bases spanning the gap. Germline lookup yields CDR1 MDHEN and CDR2 SYDVKM. CDR3 residues: CASRPVGNEQFF. The CDR3 DNA reads as TGTGCCAGCCGCCCCGTAGGGAATGAGCAGTTCTTC.

For this clonotype: A much more abundant neighbour one base away suggests this may be a read error. Given the absence of the conserved phenylalanine or tryptophan at the CDR3 end, a read error is likely. The chain is built from TRBV28 and TRBJ1-1; D unclear. The CDR3 is 14 amino acids. Trimming took 7 bases from V and 0 from J, leaving 12 bases between them. Germline V gene data show CDR1 as MDHEN and CDR2 as SYDVKM. The CDR3 sequence is CASKNGQVNTEAFL. The CDR3 DNA is TGTGCCAGCAAGAATGGGCAGGTGAACACTGAAGCTTTCCTT.

This clonotype occurred a few times. The chain combines TRBV20-1 with TRBJ1-5; D uncertain. Trimming cost V 6 bases and J 0 bases, with 15 bases left between them. Per the germline V gene, CDR1 is DFQATT and CDR2 is SNEGSKA (reference sequence). This CDR3 comprises 15 residues. CDR3 in DNA: TGCAGTGCCCAGACCACCTTATATAGCAATCAGCCCCAGCATTTT. Translation: CSAQTTLYSNQPQHF.

J is TRBJ2-2 and V is TRBV12-3 or TRBV12-4; no clear D. V was shortened by 1 base and J by 6 bases, with 6 bases between the two germline ends. CDR3 length: 13 amino acids. The CDR3 DNA is TGTGCCAGCAGTTTAGGGGAATCCGGGGAGCTGTTTTTT. Protein: CASSLGESGELFF.

This chain uses TRBV19 with TRBJ2-5, with D possibly being TRBD1 (5 bases). CDR1 and CDR2 (germline): LNHDA, SQIVND (reference sequence). This CDR3 is 15 amino acids long. Trimming pared 1 base from V and 3 bases from J, leaving 12 bases between. CDR3 residues: CASSIAAGPEETQYF. The CDR3 nucleotides are TGTGCCAGTAGTATAGCGGCAGGGCCAGAAGAGACCCAGTACTTC.

V is TRBV5-6 and J is TRBJ2-1; D not resolved. Per germline, CDR1 SGHDT and CDR2 YYEEEE. V shed 4 bases and J shed 8 bases, with 16 bases lying between them. The CDR3 spans 14 residues. The CDR3 nucleotides are TGTGCCAGCAGCCCTGCAGCGTACCTGGATGAGCAGTTCTTC. It codes for CASSPAAYLDEQFF.

This clonotype came up many times. The chain joins TRBV11-2 to TRBJ2-7; TRBD1 agrees at 9 bases. The V segment lost 5 bases and the J segment 4 bases; nucleotides outside the gene matches: 6. The CDR3 spans 14 residues. Germline V gene sequence: CDR1 SGHAT, CDR2 FQNNGV. The CDR3 loop is CASSKWDRDYEQYF. CDR3 DNA sequence: TGTGCCAGCAGCAAATGGGACAGGGATTACGAGCAGTACTTC.

This clonotype was counted many times. The rearrangement links TRBV2 to TRBJ1-6; unclear D gene. Trimming cost V 7 bases and J 8 bases, with 12 bases left between them. Germline V lookup: CDR1 SNHLY, CDR2 FYNNEI. The CDR3 contains 13 residues. CDR3 nucleotide sequence: TGTGCCAGCATTAGGGAGGAGGATTCACCCCTCCACTTT. Protein product: CASIREEDSPLHF.

This clonotype was seen ten or more times. V and J are TRBV3-1 and TRBJ1-2, with 7 bases lining up with TRBD1. The CDR3 has 15 residues. Germline loops: CDR1 LGHDT, CDR2 YNNKEL (reference sequence). V trimming: 0 bases; J trimming: 2 bases; junction bases outside the gene matches: 3. The CDR3 DNA is TGTGCCAGCAGCCAAGAAGACAGGGCAAACTATGGCTACACCTTC. Its translation is CASSQEDRANYGYTF.

This clonotype was seen only a few times. The rearrangement joins TRBV6-2 or TRBV6-3 to TRBJ2-5, with D possibly being TRBD1 (6 bases). V was trimmed by 11 bases and J by 1 base, leaving 11 bases between them. Germline V gives CDR1 MNHEY, CDR2 SVGEGT. The CDR3 contains 12 residues. The chain's CDR3 is CAARGSQETQYF. CDR3 nucleotides: TGTGCCGCGAGGGGGTCCCAAGAGACCCAGTACTTC.